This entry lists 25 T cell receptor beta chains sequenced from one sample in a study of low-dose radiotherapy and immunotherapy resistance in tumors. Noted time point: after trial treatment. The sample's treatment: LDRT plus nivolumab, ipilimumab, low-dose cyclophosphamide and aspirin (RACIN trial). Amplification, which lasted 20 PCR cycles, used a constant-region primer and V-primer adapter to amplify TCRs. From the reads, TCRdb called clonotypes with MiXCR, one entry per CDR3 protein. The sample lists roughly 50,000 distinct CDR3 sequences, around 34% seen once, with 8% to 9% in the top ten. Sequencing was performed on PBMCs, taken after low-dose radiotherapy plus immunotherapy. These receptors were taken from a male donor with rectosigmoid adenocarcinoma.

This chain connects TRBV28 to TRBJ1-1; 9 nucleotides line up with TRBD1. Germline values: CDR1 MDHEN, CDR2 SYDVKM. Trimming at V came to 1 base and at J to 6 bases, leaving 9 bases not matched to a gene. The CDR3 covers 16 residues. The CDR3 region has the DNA TGTGCCAGCAGTTTATCTCGGACAGGGGTCTACGCTGAAGCTTTCTTT. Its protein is CASSLSRTGVYAEAFF. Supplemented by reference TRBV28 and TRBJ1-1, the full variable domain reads DVKVTQSSRYLVKRTGEKVFLECVQDMDHENMFWYRQDPGLGLRLIYFSYDVKMKEKGDIPEGYSVSREKKERFSLILESASTNQTSMYLCASSLSRTGVYAEAFFGQGTRLTVV.

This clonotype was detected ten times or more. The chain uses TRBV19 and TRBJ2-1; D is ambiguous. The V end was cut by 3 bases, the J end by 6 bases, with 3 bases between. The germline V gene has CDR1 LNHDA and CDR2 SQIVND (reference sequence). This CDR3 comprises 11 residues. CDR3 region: CASSIANEQFF. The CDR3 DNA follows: TGTGCCAGTAGTATCGCCAATGAGCAGTTCTTC.

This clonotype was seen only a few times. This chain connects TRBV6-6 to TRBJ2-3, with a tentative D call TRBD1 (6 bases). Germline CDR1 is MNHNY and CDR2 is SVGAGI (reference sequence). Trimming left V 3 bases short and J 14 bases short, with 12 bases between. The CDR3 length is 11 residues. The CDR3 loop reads CASSYKTGRYF. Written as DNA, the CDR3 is TGTGCCAGCAGTTATAAAACAGGGAGGTATTTT.

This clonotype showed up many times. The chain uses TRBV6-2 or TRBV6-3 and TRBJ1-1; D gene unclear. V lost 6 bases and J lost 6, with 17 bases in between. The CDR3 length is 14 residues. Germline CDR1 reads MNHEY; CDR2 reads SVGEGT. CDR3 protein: CASRLRALNAEAFF. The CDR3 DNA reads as TGTGCCAGCAGACTCCGGGCCCTTAACGCTGAAGCTTTCTTT.

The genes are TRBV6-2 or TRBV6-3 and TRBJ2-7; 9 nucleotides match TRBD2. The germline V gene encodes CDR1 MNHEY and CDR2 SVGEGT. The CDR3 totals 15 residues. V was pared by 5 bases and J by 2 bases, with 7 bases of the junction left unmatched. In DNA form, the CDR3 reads TGTGCCAGCAGTGAACGGAGCGGGGGGACCTACGAGCAGTACTTC. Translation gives CASSERSGGTYEQYF.

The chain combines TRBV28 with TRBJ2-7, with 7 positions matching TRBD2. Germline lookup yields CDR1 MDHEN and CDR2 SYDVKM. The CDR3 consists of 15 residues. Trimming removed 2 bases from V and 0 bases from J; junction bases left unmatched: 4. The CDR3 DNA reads TGTGCCAGCAGTTTAACCCTAGCGGCCTCCTACGAGCAGTACTTC. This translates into CASSLTLAASYEQYF. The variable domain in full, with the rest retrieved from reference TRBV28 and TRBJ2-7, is DVKVTQSSRYLVKRTGEKVFLECVQDMDHENMFWYRQDPGLGLRLIYFSYDVKMKEKGDIPEGYSVSREKKERFSLILESASTNQTSMYLCASSLTLAASYEQYFGPGTRLTVT.

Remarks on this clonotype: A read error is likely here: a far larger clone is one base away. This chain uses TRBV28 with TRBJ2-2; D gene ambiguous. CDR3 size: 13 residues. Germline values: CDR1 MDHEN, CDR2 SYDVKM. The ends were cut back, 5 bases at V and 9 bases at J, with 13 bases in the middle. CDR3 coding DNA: TGTGCCAGCAGTCCCTGGAAAGGCCGGGAGCTGTTTTTT. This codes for CASSPWKGRELFF.

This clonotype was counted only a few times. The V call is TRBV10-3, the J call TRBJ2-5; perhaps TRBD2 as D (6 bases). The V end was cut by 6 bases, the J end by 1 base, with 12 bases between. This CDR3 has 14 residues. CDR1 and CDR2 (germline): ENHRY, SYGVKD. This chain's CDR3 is CAIRGGKAQETQYF. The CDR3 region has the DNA TGTGCCATCAGGGGGGGAAAGGCCCAAGAGACCCAGTACTTC.

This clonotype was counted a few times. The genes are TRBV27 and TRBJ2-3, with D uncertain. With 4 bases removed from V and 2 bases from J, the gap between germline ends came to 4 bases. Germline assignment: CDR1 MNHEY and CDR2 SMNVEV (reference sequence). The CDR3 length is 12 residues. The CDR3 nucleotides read TGTGCCAGCAGTTCATACACAGATACGCAGTATTTT. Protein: CASSSYTDTQYF.

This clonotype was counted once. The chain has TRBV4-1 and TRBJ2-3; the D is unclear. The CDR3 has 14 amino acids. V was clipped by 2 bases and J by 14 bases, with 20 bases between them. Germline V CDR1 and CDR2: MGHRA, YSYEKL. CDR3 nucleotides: TGCGCCAGCAGCCAAACCCAAGACCTAACCGGTTGGTATTTT. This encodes CASSQTQDLTGWYF.

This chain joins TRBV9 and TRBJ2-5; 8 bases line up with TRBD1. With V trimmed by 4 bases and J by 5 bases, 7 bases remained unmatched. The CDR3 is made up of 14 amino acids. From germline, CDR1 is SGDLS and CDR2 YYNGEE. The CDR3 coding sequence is TGTGCCAGCAGCCCCCGACAGGGGACGGAGACCCAGTACTTC. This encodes CASSPRQGTETQYF.

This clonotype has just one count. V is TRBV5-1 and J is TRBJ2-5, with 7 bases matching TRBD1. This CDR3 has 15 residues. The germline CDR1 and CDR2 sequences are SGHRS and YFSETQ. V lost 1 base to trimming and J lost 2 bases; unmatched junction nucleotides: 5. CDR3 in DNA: TGCGCCAGCAGCTTGCTCTTACAGGGGCAAGAGACCCAGTACTTC. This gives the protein CASSLLLQGQETQYF.

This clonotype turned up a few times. This CDR3 reads CASSPRAGRRSGANVLTF. In DNA, the CDR3 is TGTGCCAGCAGCCCTAGGGCAGGGCGCAGATCTGGGGCCAACGTCCTGACTTTC. The chain has TRBV7-2 and TRBJ2-6; TRBD1 is a possible D gene (5 bases). Trimming stripped 5 bases from V and 1 base from J, with 18 bases between. The CDR3 covers 18 residues. Germline CDR1 SGHTA, CDR2 FQGNSA.

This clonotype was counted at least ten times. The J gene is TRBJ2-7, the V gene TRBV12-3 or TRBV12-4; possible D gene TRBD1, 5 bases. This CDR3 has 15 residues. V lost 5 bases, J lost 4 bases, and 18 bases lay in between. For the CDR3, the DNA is TGTGCCAGCAGTCGGTTTCAGGGATCGGGTTACGAGCAGTACTTC. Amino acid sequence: CASSRFQGSGYEQYF.

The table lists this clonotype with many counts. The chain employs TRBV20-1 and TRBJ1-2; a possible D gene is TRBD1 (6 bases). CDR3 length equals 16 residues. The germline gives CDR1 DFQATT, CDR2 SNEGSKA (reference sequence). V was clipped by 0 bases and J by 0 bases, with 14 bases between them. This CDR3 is CSARDGGRRSNYGYTF. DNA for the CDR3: TGCAGTGCTAGAGATGGGGGCAGGCGTTCTAACTATGGCTACACCTTC.

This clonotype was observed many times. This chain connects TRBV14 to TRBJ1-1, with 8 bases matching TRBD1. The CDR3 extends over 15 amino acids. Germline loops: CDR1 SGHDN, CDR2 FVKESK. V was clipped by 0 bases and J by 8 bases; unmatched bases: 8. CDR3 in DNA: TGTGCCAGCAGCCAAGATTGGCAGGGGGCGAAGGAAGCTTTCTTT. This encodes CASSQDWQGAKEAFF.

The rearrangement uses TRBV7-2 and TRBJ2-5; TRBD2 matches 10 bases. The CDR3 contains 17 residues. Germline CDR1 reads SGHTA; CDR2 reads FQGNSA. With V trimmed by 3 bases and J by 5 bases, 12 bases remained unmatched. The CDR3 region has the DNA TGTGCCAGCAGCTTGAATGGACTAGCGGCTCTTGGGGAGACCCAGTACTTC. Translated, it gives CASSLNGLAALGETQYF.

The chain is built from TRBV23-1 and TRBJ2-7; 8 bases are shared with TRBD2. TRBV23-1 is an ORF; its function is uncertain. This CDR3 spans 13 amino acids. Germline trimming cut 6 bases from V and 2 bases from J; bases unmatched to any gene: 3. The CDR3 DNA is TGCGCCAGCAGAGCGGGAGAGACCTACGAGCAGTACTTC. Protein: CASRAGETYEQYF.

CDR3 amino acids: CASSLDLSGANVLTF. The CDR3, as DNA: TGCGCCAGCAGCTTGGACCTCTCTGGGGCCAACGTCCTGACTTTC. The chain couples TRBV5-1 to TRBJ2-6; D gene unclear. Germline CDR1 reads SGHRS; CDR2 reads YFSETQ. The CDR3 is 15 amino acids. Trimming removed 0 bases at V and 0 bases at J, with 4 bases between.

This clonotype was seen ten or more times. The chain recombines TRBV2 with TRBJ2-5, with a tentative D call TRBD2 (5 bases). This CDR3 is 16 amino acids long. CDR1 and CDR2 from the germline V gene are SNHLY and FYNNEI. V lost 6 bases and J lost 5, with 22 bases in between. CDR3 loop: CASRVHTGQLGETQYF. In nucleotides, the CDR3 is TGTGCCAGCAGGGTACACACCGGCCAACTAGGGGAGACCCAGTACTTC.

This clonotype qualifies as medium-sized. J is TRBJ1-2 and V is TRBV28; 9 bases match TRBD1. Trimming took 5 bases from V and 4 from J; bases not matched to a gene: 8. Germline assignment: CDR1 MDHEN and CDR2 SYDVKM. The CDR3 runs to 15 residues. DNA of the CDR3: TGTGCCAGCAGTACCTTCGGACAGGGGTTCTATGGCTACACCTTC. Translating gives CASSTFGQGFYGYTF.

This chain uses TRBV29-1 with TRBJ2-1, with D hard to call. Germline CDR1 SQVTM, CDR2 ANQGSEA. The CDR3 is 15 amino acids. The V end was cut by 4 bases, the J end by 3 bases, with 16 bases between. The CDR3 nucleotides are TGCAGCGTTGTCTTGTCACAGAAAGACTACAATGAGCAGTTCTTC. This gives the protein CSVVLSQKDYNEQFF.

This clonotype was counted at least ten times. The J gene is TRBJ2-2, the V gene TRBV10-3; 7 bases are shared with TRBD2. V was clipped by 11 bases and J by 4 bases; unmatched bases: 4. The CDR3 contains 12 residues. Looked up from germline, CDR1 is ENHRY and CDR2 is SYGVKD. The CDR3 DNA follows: TGTGCCTCTGGGGAGGGCACCGGGGAGCTGTTTTTT. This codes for CASGEGTGELFF.

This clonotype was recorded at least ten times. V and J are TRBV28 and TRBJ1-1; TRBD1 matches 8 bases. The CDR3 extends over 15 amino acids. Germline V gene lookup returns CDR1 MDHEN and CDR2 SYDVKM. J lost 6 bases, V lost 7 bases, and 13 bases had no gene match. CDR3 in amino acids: CASTPPDRVYPEAFF. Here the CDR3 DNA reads TGTGCCAGCACCCCCCCGGACAGGGTGTACCCTGAAGCTTTCTTT.

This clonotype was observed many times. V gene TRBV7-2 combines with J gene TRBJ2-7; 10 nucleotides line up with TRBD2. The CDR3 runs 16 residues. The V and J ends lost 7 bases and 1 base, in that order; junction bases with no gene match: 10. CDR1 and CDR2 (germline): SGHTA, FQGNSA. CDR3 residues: CASKRLAGTASYEQYF. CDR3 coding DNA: TGTGCCAGCAAAAGACTAGCGGGTACCGCTTCCTACGAGCAGTACTTC.